The 9 T cell receptor beta chains below come from one sample, sequenced in a study of CD8 T cells in Susac syndrome. Reverse transcription used about 0.45 to 1 ug RNA and random hexamers. Each CDR3 protein is one row after TCRdb ran MiXCR on the immunoSEQ multiplex PCR reads. The sample lists 200,000 to 300,000 distinct CDR3 sequences, 90% to 96% occurring once. Sequenced sample: CD4+ T cells from PBMCs. The receptor set was obtained from a human donor with Susac syndrome.

The chain is built from TRBV20-1 and TRBJ2-7; D is possibly TRBD1 (7 bases). Trimming cost V 2 bases and J 9 bases, with 23 bases left between them. Germline V gene lookup returns CDR1 DFQATT and CDR2 SNEGSKA (reference sequence). The CDR3 covers 15 residues. The chain's CDR3 is CSARSRITGDWGQYF. CDR3 coding DNA: TGCAGTGCTAGATCCCGAATAACAGGGGACTGGGGGCAGTACTTC.

J is TRBJ2-1 and V is TRBV9; 11 nucleotides line up with TRBD2. The CDR3 contains 16 residues. The trim removed 1 base at V and 7 bases at J, leaving 7 bases unmatched. CDR1 and CDR2 (germline): SGDLS, YYNGEE. The DNA of the CDR3 is TGTGCCAGCAGCGTAAGGGGACTAGCGGTAAAGAATGAGCAGTTCTTC. The encoded protein is CASSVRGLAVKNEQFF.

V usage is TRBV5-1 and J usage is TRBJ2-7; D remains ambiguous. Germline V lookup: CDR1 SGHRS, CDR2 YFSETQ. V lost 7 bases to trimming and J lost 0 bases, with 8 bases between them. The CDR3 sequence is 12 residues long. CDR3 loop: CASRATSYEQYF. The CDR3 bases are TGCGCCAGCCGGGCTACCTCCTACGAGCAGTACTTC.

The J gene is TRBJ1-2, the V gene TRBV3-1, with a possible D match to TRBD1 (5 bases). CDR3 length: 13 amino acids. Germline V CDR1 and CDR2: LGHDT, YNNKEL (reference sequence). V dropped 2 bases and J dropped 6 bases, with 10 bases sitting between them. For the CDR3, the DNA is TGTGCCAGCAGCCAAACCGGGGCTGATGGCTACACCTTC. Amino acid sequence: CASSQTGADGYTF. Using reference TRBV3-1 and TRBJ1-2 for the parts outside the CDR3, the full variable domain is DTAVSQTPKYLVTQMGNDKSIKCEQNLGHDTMYWYKQDSKKFLKIMFSYNNKELIINETVPNRFSPKSPDKAHLNLHINSLELGDSAVYFCASSQTGADGYTFGSGTRLTVV.

This clonotype was recorded once. V and J are TRBV9 and TRBJ2-4, with D perhaps matching TRBD2 (5 bases). This CDR3 comprises 12 residues. Germline values: CDR1 SGDLS, CDR2 YYNGEE. V was clipped by 5 bases and J by 7 bases, with 10 bases between them. The CDR3 DNA sequence: TGTGCCAGCAGTTCGGGCGGGAACATTCAGTACTTC. Protein product: CASSSGGNIQYF.

This clonotype appeared a single time. J is TRBJ1-2 and V is TRBV20-1; TRBD1 matches 7 bases. CDR1 is DFQATT and CDR2 is SNEGSKA in the germline V gene (reference sequence). This CDR3 has 14 residues. J lost 4 bases, V lost 6 bases, and 11 bases had no gene match. This CDR3 reads CSALIRQGSYGYTF. Here the CDR3 DNA reads TGCAGTGCCCTAATAAGACAGGGATCCTATGGCTACACCTTC.

The chain carries TRBV19 and TRBJ1-5; D uncertain. The CDR3 extends over 14 amino acids. V dropped 3 bases and J dropped 5 bases, with 11 bases sitting between them. The germline V gene encodes CDR1 LNHDA and CDR2 SQIVND (reference sequence). This CDR3 reads CASSIRTGDQPQHF. The DNA of the CDR3 is TGTGCCAGTAGTATTAGGACCGGGGATCAGCCCCAGCATTTT.

This rearrangement joins TRBV4-1 to TRBJ2-3; 10 nucleotides line up with TRBD2. CDR3 length: 17 amino acids. With 1 base clipped from V and 4 bases from J, the junction kept 8 bases outside the gene matches. Germline V lookup: CDR1 MGHRA, CDR2 YSYEKL. The CDR3 protein is CASSQVAGGSVADTQYF. CDR3 nucleotides: TGCGCCAGCAGCCAAGTAGCGGGAGGCTCCGTCGCAGATACGCAGTATTTT.

V is TRBV12-3 or TRBV12-4 and J is TRBJ2-7; TRBD2 aligns across 12 bases. V was clipped by 4 bases and J by 6 bases; unmatched bases: 7. There are 15 residues in the CDR3. The CDR3 sequence is CASSSPSGRALEQYF. For the CDR3, the DNA is TGTGCCAGCAGTTCTCCTAGCGGGAGGGCCCTCGAGCAGTACTTC.